These 20 T cell receptor beta chains share one sample of origin, sequenced in a study of blood T cell repertoires in COVID-19. Here immunoSEQ multiplex PCR was the method, and the copy in TCRdb shows in-frame clones only, minus some. The sample contains about 130,000 clones, around four fifths of which appear only once. The sample consisted of PBMCs or T cells enriched from blood (not recorded which). Receptor source: a young man who had recovered from COVID-19.

The V call is TRBV6-5, the J call TRBJ1-1; TRBD1 matches 7 bases. Germline CDR1 is MNHEY and CDR2 is SVGAGI. The CDR3 consists of 12 residues. The ends lost 2 bases at V and 8 bases at J; junction bases unmatched: 2. The CDR3 DNA sequence: TGTGCCAGCAGTTACCAACAGGGGGAAGCTTTCTTT. This codes for CASSYQQGEAFF.

This clone was detected a few times. The rearrangement uses TRBV2 and TRBJ2-3; D may be TRBD1 (6 bases). Trimming pared 7 bases from V and 5 bases from J, leaving 13 bases between. CDR1 and CDR2 from the germline V gene are SNHLY and FYNNEI. The CDR3 sequence is 13 residues long. CDR3 nucleotide sequence: TGTGCCAGCACTAGGACAGAACTAGATACGCAGTATTTT. Protein sequence: CASTRTELDTQYF.

This chain links TRBV24-1 with TRBJ2-3; 10 bases match TRBD2. This CDR3 is 15 amino acids long. CDR1 is KGHDR, CDR2 SFDVKD, per germline. J gave up 5 bases and V 6 bases, and 7 bases lay outside the gene matches. For the CDR3, the DNA is TGTGCCACCAGTCCCAGCGGGAGGGCCGTAGATACGCAGTATTTT. It is translated as CATSPSGRAVDTQYF.

This chain uses TRBV25-1 with TRBJ1-1, with D perhaps matching TRBD1 (6 bases). This CDR3 is built from 13 residues. Germline loops: CDR1 MGHDK, CDR2 SYGVNS. V was pared by 3 bases and J by 3 bases, with 8 bases between. The CDR3 nucleotides read TGTGCCAGCAGTGAGTCAGGGGACACTGAAGCTTTCTTT. This gives the protein CASSESGDTEAFF.

J is TRBJ1-1 and V is TRBV4-1, with D perhaps matching TRBD1 (5 bases). The CDR3 is 12 residues long. Germline lookup yields CDR1 MGHRA and CDR2 YSYEKL. The germline V and J ends were trimmed by 3 bases and 13 bases, with 15 bases remaining between them. This chain's CDR3 is CASSQGLLQVFF. The DNA for the CDR3 is TGCGCCAGCAGCCAGGGGCTTCTTCAAGTTTTCTTT.

This clone was seen once. The chain carries TRBV6-1 and TRBJ1-1, with 7 bases fitting TRBD1. Germline CDR1 MNHNS, CDR2 SASEGT. J gave up 10 bases and V 1 base, and 12 bases lay outside the gene matches. CDR3 length equals 15 residues. The CDR3 protein is CASSEGPDRARGAFF. CDR3 coding DNA: TGTGCCAGCAGTGAAGGCCCCGACAGGGCACGCGGAGCTTTCTTT.

The CDR3 loop reads CASSIHTQLAGAANTGELFF. The CDR3 nucleotides are TGTGCCAGTAGTATCCACACACAACTAGCGGGGGCTGCAAACACCGGGGAGCTGTTTTTT. The V and J genes are TRBV19 and TRBJ2-2; 11 positions match TRBD2. The CDR3 has 20 residues. Unmatched junction bases numbered 14, after V lost 3 bases and J lost 2 bases. Germline V gene lookup returns CDR1 LNHDA and CDR2 SQIVND (reference sequence).

This chain connects TRBV5-4 to TRBJ1-1, with 9 bases lining up with TRBD1. The CDR3 is 16 amino acids. From germline, CDR1 is SGHNT and CDR2 YYREEE (reference sequence). Germline trimming cut 4 bases from V and 0 bases from J; bases unmatched to any gene: 7. CDR3 region: CASSPGTGMMNTEAFF. CDR3 sequence (DNA): TGTGCCAGCAGCCCGGGGACAGGGATGATGAACACTGAAGCTTTCTTT.

The chain carries TRBV6-2 or TRBV6-3 and TRBJ1-1, with D possibly matching TRBD1 (6 bases). There are 13 residues in the CDR3. In germline, CDR1 is MNHEY, CDR2 SVGEGT. V was trimmed by 3 bases and J by 8 bases, leaving 13 bases between them. The CDR3 bases are TGTGCCAGCAGTTATCCGGGGGGCGTGGAAGCTTTCTTT. This translates into CASSYPGGVEAFF.

The rearrangement joins TRBV19 to TRBJ2-2, with 8 nucleotides matching TRBD1. This CDR3 is built from 16 residues. J was trimmed by 5 bases and V by 3 bases; bases with no gene match: 8. Germline CDR1 and CDR2: LNHDA and SQIVND (reference sequence). CDR3 sequence: CASSIAGGLGTGELFF. The CDR3 DNA sequence: TGTGCCAGTAGTATTGCAGGGGGCCTAGGTACCGGGGAGCTGTTTTTT.

A single count supports this clone. Other DNA sequences from this sample encode an identical CDR3 as well. The V call is TRBV9, the J call TRBJ2-2; D gene ambiguous. CDR3 length: 14 residues. Trimming removed 2 bases at V and 2 bases at J, with 7 bases between. The germline V gene encodes CDR1 SGDLS and CDR2 YYNGEE. The CDR3 DNA reads TGTGCCAGCAGCGTTGGTGGCAACACCGGGGAGCTGTTTTTT. As protein: CASSVGGNTGELFF.

This chain connects TRBV9 to TRBJ2-3; possibly TRBD2 for D (5 bases). Germline CDR1 is SGDLS and CDR2 is YYNGEE. V lost 4 bases and J lost 3, with 12 bases in between. CDR3 length equals 14 residues. CDR3 in amino acids: CASSPAPGTDTQYF. The CDR3 region has the DNA TGTGCCAGCAGCCCGGCCCCGGGAACAGATACGCAGTATTTT. The complete variable domain, with remaining parts taken from reference TRBV9 and TRBJ2-3, reads DSGVTQTPKHLITATGQRVTLRCSPRSGDLSVYWYQQSLDQGLQFLIQYYNGEERAKGNILERFSAQQFPDLHSELNLSSLELGDSALYFCASSPAPGTDTQYFGPGTRLTVL.

The V gene is TRBV9, the J gene TRBJ2-1; 9 bases fit TRBD1. Germline V gene sequence: CDR1 SGDLS, CDR2 YYNGEE. The V and J ends lost 3 bases and 3 bases, in that order; junction bases with no gene match: 7. CDR3 size: 16 residues. DNA of the CDR3: TGTGCCAGCAGCGCAAGGGGACAGGGAAGCTACAATGAGCAGTTCTTC. Translated: CASSARGQGSYNEQFF.

This chain uses TRBV5-1 with TRBJ2-5, with 7 bases matching TRBD1. After removal of 0 bases from V and 4 bases from J, the junction contained 6 bases not matched to a gene. The CDR3 runs to 15 residues. Germline CDR1 and CDR2: SGHRS and YFSETQ. DNA of the CDR3: TGCGCCAGCAGCTTGGGGACAGGAGGAGGAGAGACCCAGTACTTC. It codes for CASSLGTGGGETQYF.

The rearrangement links TRBV5-1 to TRBJ2-7, with TRBD1 identical over 8 bases. Trimming took 4 bases from V and 5 from J; bases not matched to a gene: 5. The CDR3 is 13 amino acids. Germline V gene data show CDR1 as SGHRS and CDR2 as YFSETQ. The DNA for the CDR3 is TGCGCCAGCAGCCGGACAGGGTCCCACGAGCAGTACGTC. Its protein is CASSRTGSHEQYV.

The rearrangement joins TRBV28 to TRBJ1-6, with a possible D match to TRBD1 (6 bases). Looked up from germline, CDR1 is MDHEN and CDR2 is SYDVKM. There are 15 residues in the CDR3. Trimming pared 3 bases from V and 4 bases from J, leaving 10 bases between. The CDR3 bases are TGTGCCAGCAGTTTGCAAGGGGGTTATAATTCACCCCTCCACTTT. Protein sequence: CASSLQGGYNSPLHF.

V usage is TRBV4-1 and J usage is TRBJ2-3; no clear D. CDR1 and CDR2 from the germline V gene are MGHRA and YSYEKL. The CDR3 sequence is 14 residues long. V was shortened by 0 bases and J by 4 bases, with 8 bases between the two germline ends. The CDR3 is CASSQDRYADTQYF. DNA of the CDR3: TGCGCCAGCAGCCAAGATAGATATGCAGATACGCAGTATTTT.

This sequence joins TRBV7-3 and TRBJ2-1; D is uncertain. The CDR3 length is 11 residues. Germline V gene data show CDR1 as SGHTA and CDR2 as FQGTGA. Trimming cost V 5 bases and J 15 bases, with 14 bases left between them. CDR3 residues: CASSLRRSWFF. In DNA form, the CDR3 reads TGTGCCAGCAGCCTCAGAAGGAGTTGGTTCTTC.

The chain has TRBV6-5 and TRBJ2-1; tentatively, D is TRBD1 (6 bases). V gave up 2 bases and J gave up 6 bases, with 11 bases separating them. This CDR3 region has 14 residues. Germline CDR1 MNHEY, CDR2 SVGAGI. CDR3 nucleotide sequence: TGTGCCAGCAGTTACAGGGGGAACTTCAATGAGCAGTTCTTC. Encoded protein: CASSYRGNFNEQFF.

The chain recombines TRBV6-5 with TRBJ1-1; a possible D gene is TRBD1 (6 bases). CDR1 and CDR2 (germline): MNHEY, SVGAGI. Trimming removed 3 bases at V and 6 bases at J, with 17 bases between. CDR3 length: 15 amino acids. CDR3 in DNA: TGTGCCAGCAGTTATTCGGGACACCCCAGGGCTGAAGCTTTCTTT. Its protein is CASSYSGHPRAEAFF.